This is a list of T cell receptor beta chains from one sample in a study of brain T cells in children with intractable seizures. Clones were read by immunoSEQ multiplex PCR, and TCRdb kept only the in-frame ones, dropping some. This table has roughly 8,300 clones, about 73% appearing once. Material: resected brain tissue, obtained at surgery. These receptors originate from a boy in the first two years of life with tuberous sclerosis and intractable seizures. Both conserved end residues are part of each CDR3. Fields, in order: V gene, J gene, D gene, clone size, CDR3 DNA, CDR3 protein. The D gene is left open where the match is weak. Not all rows give a size; the values are once, few, many and, for expanded clones, a class.

V gene: TRBV9
J gene: TRBJ2-1
D gene: TRBD2
clone size: NA
CDR3 DNA: TGTGCCAGCAGTGTAGCGGGGTGGACTTACAATGAGCAGTTCTTC
CDR3 protein: CASSVAGWTYNEQFF

V gene: TRBV6-1
J gene: TRBJ2-2
D gene: NA
clone size: few
CDR3 DNA: TGTGCCATTTTAGGGGCTCCCGGGGAGCTGTTTTTT
CDR3 protein: CAILGAPGELFF

V gene: TRBV10-3
J gene: TRBJ2-7
D gene: NA
clone size: NA
CDR3 DNA: TGTGCCATCAGTGGCCTGGAACTCTACGAGCAGTACTTC
CDR3 protein: CAISGLELYEQYF

V gene: TRBV6-6
J gene: TRBJ2-3
D gene: NA
clone size: NA
CDR3 DNA: TGTGCCATTCTTGGGTGGGATACGCAGTATTTT
CDR3 protein: CAILGWDTQYF

V gene: TRBV7-2
J gene: TRBJ2-1
D gene: NA
clone size: NA
CDR3 DNA: TGTGCCAGCAGCTTCGGCCCTCGAGGTGAGCAGTTCTTC
CDR3 protein: CASSFGPRGEQFF

V gene: TRBV6-6
J gene: TRBJ1-3
D gene: NA
clone size: NA
CDR3 DNA: TGTGCCAGCAGTCGAAAGGCAGGAGACTCTGGAAACACCATATATTTT
CDR3 protein: CASSRKAGDSGNTIYF

V gene: TRBV27
J gene: TRBJ1-3
D gene: TRBD1
clone size: NA
CDR3 DNA: TGTGCCAGCAGTTCAACGGGACAGGGTAGAAACACCATATATTTT
CDR3 protein: CASSSTGQGRNTIYF

V gene: TRBV30
J gene: TRBJ1-2
D gene: NA
clone size: NA
CDR3 DNA: TGTGCCTGGAGTCTGGGGAGCGGCTACACCTTC
CDR3 protein: CAWSLGSGYTF

V gene: TRBV11-2
J gene: TRBJ2-7
D gene: TRBD2
clone size: NA
CDR3 DNA: TGTGCCAGCAGCGAAACTAGCGGGAGGGCATACGAGCAGTACTTC
CDR3 protein: CASSETSGRAYEQYF

V gene: TRBV7-3
J gene: TRBJ2-3
D gene: TRBD2
clone size: few
CDR3 DNA: TGTGCCAGCAGCCCACTAGCGGGGGGGCGGGGTACGCAGTATTTT
CDR3 protein: CASSPLAGGRGTQYF

V gene: TRBV12-3/TRBV12-4
J gene: TRBJ1-2
D gene: NA
clone size: NA
CDR3 DNA: TGTGCCAGCCTCCATGCGGGAAACTATGGCTACACCTTC
CDR3 protein: CASLHAGNYGYTF

V gene: TRBV9
J gene: TRBJ2-3
D gene: TRBD1
clone size: NA
CDR3 DNA: TGTGCCAGCAGCGTGAGTTGGGGACAGGGCTCAGATACGCAGTATTTT
CDR3 protein: CASSVSWGQGSDTQYF

V gene: TRBV9
J gene: TRBJ2-1
D gene: TRBD2
clone size: NA
CDR3 DNA: TGTGCCAGCAGCCCCCGACTAGCGGGCTACTACAATGAGCAGTTCTTC
CDR3 protein: CASSPRLAGYYNEQFF

V gene: TRBV7-2
J gene: TRBJ2-5
D gene: NA
clone size: NA
CDR3 DNA: TGTGCCAGCAGCACTATACGGGAGACCCAGTACTTC
CDR3 protein: CASSTIRETQYF

V gene: TRBV10-2
J gene: TRBJ1-3
D gene: TRBD1
clone size: NA
CDR3 DNA: TGCGCCAGCAGTAGATCTCGGACAGGATCAGGAAACACCATATATTTT
CDR3 protein: CASSRSRTGSGNTIYF

V gene: TRBV30
J gene: TRBJ2-6
D gene: NA
clone size: once
CDR3 DNA: TGTGCCTGGAGTGTCTCGCGGACACCCTCTGGGGCCAACGTCCTGACTTTC
CDR3 protein: CAWSVSRTPSGANVLTF

V gene: TRBV27
J gene: TRBJ2-1
D gene: TRBD2
clone size: NA
CDR3 DNA: TGTGCCAGCAGTTTACGGGCTAGCGGGGGCCCGTGGAGTGAGCAGTTCTTC
CDR3 protein: CASSLRASGGPWSEQFF

V gene: TRBV5-1
J gene: TRBJ2-1
D gene: NA
clone size: NA
CDR3 DNA: TGCGCCAGCCAACGAGTTTGGGGAGGCCGGTACAATGAGCAGTTCTTC
CDR3 protein: CASQRVWGGRYNEQFF

V gene: TRBV2
J gene: TRBJ2-7
D gene: NA
clone size: once
CDR3 DNA: TGTGCCAGCAGTGATCCGGGGTTGTCGGTGGAGCAGTACTTC
CDR3 protein: CASSDPGLSVEQYF

V gene: TRBV3-1/TRBV3-2
J gene: TRBJ2-3
D gene: NA
clone size: large
CDR3 DNA: TGTGCCAGCAGGGGGGACAACACAGATACGCAGTATTTT
CDR3 protein: CASRGDNTDTQYF

V gene: TRBV13
J gene: TRBJ2-7
D gene: TRBD1
clone size: few
CDR3 DNA: TGTGCCAGCAGCTTAGGCCGGGGACAGGGAAAAGAGCAGTACTTC
CDR3 protein: CASSLGRGQGKEQYF

V gene: TRBV6-6
J gene: TRBJ1-1
D gene: NA
clone size: NA
CDR3 DNA: TGTGCCAGCAGTTACAAAGCTTTCTTT
CDR3 protein: CASSYKAFF

V gene: TRBV11-3
J gene: TRBJ2-1
D gene: TRBD2
clone size: NA
CDR3 DNA: TGTGCCAGCAGCTCGGATTCGGGACTAGCCAATGAGCAGTTCTTC
CDR3 protein: CASSSDSGLANEQFF

V gene: TRBV6-1
J gene: TRBJ1-2
D gene: NA
clone size: NA
CDR3 DNA: TGTGCCATCCGGCAGATCTATGGCTACACCTTC
CDR3 protein: CAIRQIYGYTF

V gene: TRBV7-2
J gene: TRBJ2-7
D gene: NA
clone size: NA
CDR3 DNA: TGTGCCAGCAGCGTATACTCCTACGAGCAGTACTTC
CDR3 protein: CASSVYSYEQYF

V gene: TRBV6-2/TRBV6-3
J gene: TRBJ2-7
D gene: NA
clone size: NA
CDR3 DNA: TGTGCCAGCAGTTATGGAGGGGGAAGCTACGAGCAGTACTTC
CDR3 protein: CASSYGGGSYEQYF

V gene: TRBV7-9
J gene: TRBJ1-3
D gene: NA
clone size: few
CDR3 DNA: TGTGCCAGCAGAACGGGGGACACCATATATTTT
CDR3 protein: CASRTGDTIYF

V gene: TRBV5-1
J gene: TRBJ1-2
D gene: NA
clone size: once
CDR3 DNA: TGCGCCAGCAGCTTGGACGCTACTAACTATGGCTACACCTTC
CDR3 protein: CASSLDATNYGYTF

V gene: TRBV7-8
J gene: TRBJ2-1
D gene: TRBD2
clone size: NA
CDR3 DNA: TGTGCCAGCAGCTCCATTAGCGGGAGGGCATGGAATGAGCAGTTCTTC
CDR3 protein: CASSSISGRAWNEQFF

V gene: TRBV12-3/TRBV12-4
J gene: TRBJ2-3
D gene: NA
clone size: NA
CDR3 DNA: TGTGCCAGCAGTGAGGGGGGTCAGGAGTATTTT
CDR3 protein: CASSEGGQEYF

V gene: TRBV28
J gene: TRBJ2-7
D gene: NA
clone size: NA
CDR3 DNA: TGTGCCAGCACCACGGAGGGGCCCCCTTACTCCTACGAGCAGTACTTC
CDR3 protein: CASTTEGPPYSYEQYF

V gene: TRBV7-2
J gene: TRBJ1-3
D gene: NA
clone size: NA
CDR3 DNA: TGTGCCAGCAGCTGGGGGACCGCCGGGGGAAACACCATATATTTT
CDR3 protein: CASSWGTAGGNTIYF

V gene: TRBV11-2
J gene: TRBJ2-4
D gene: TRBD2
clone size: NA
CDR3 DNA: TGTGCCAGCAGCTTAGGAGGGGTTCTAGCGGGAGTCTGGAACATTCAGTACTTC
CDR3 protein: CASSLGGVLAGVWNIQYF

V gene: TRBV6-1
J gene: TRBJ2-1
D gene: TRBD2
clone size: few
CDR3 DNA: TGTGCGCTCCTAGCGGGAAACAATGAGCAGTTCTTC
CDR3 protein: CALLAGNNEQFF

V gene: TRBV7-3
J gene: TRBJ2-5
D gene: NA
clone size: NA
CDR3 DNA: TGTGCCAGCAGCTTAATTCAAGATGAGACCCAGTACTTC
CDR3 protein: CASSLIQDETQYF

V gene: TRBV6-6
J gene: TRBJ1-2
D gene: NA
clone size: medium-sized
CDR3 DNA: TGTGCCATCCGCCTGATTGATGGCTACACCTTC
CDR3 protein: CAIRLIDGYTF

V gene: TRBV7-2
J gene: TRBJ2-5
D gene: TRBD2
clone size: NA
CDR3 DNA: TGTGCCAGCAGCTTCTATGGACGGGAGGGAGAGACCCAGTACTTC
CDR3 protein: CASSFYGREGETQYF

V gene: TRBV19
J gene: TRBJ2-7
D gene: TRBD2
clone size: NA
CDR3 DNA: TGTGCCAGTAGTATTGGAGGACTAGCGGGGAACTCCTACGAGCAGTACTTC
CDR3 protein: CASSIGGLAGNSYEQYF

V gene: TRBV18
J gene: TRBJ2-2
D gene: NA
clone size: NA
CDR3 DNA: TGTGCCAGCTCACCACAAATGAGTACCGGGGAGCTGTTTTTT
CDR3 protein: CASSPQMSTGELFF

V gene: TRBV15
J gene: TRBJ1-1
D gene: TRBD1
clone size: NA
CDR3 DNA: TGTGCCACCAGCAGAGAGTTTCACAGGGGGTACACTGAAGCTTTCTTT
CDR3 protein: CATSREFHRGYTEAFF

V gene: TRBV5-5
J gene: TRBJ2-7
D gene: NA
clone size: once
CDR3 DNA: TGTGCCAGCAGCTTGGTCCCAGGGCTTCCTCCCCCCGGGGAGCAGTACTTC
CDR3 protein: CASSLVPGLPPPGEQYF

V gene: TRBV14
J gene: TRBJ2-1
D gene: NA
clone size: NA
CDR3 DNA: TGTGCCAGCAGCCAAGTTTGGGAGCAGTTCTTC
CDR3 protein: CASSQVWEQFF

V gene: TRBV28
J gene: TRBJ1-6
D gene: NA
clone size: NA
CDR3 DNA: TGTGCCAGCAGTCTTGGTGGGCGCTCCCTTTCACCCCTCCACTTT
CDR3 protein: CASSLGGRSLSPLHF

V gene: TRBV20-1
J gene: TRBJ1-5
D gene: NA
clone size: NA
CDR3 DNA: TGCAGTGCGAGTAGATTGAGGCTTGGGTATAGCAATCAGCCCCAGCATTTT
CDR3 protein: CSASRLRLGYSNQPQHF

V gene: TRBV10-2
J gene: TRBJ1-2
D gene: NA
clone size: NA
CDR3 DNA: TGCGCCAGCAGTGAGTGGTCTAACTATGGCTACACCTTC
CDR3 protein: CASSEWSNYGYTF

V gene: TRBV29-1
J gene: TRBJ2-3
D gene: TRBD1
clone size: NA
CDR3 DNA: TGCAGCGTCCCCAGGACAGGTACAGATACGCAGTATTTT
CDR3 protein: CSVPRTGTDTQYF

V gene: TRBV29-1
J gene: TRBJ1-2
D gene: NA
clone size: once
CDR3 DNA: TGCAGCGTTGAAGATCGAGGGAGAGGGAACTATGGCTACACCTTC
CDR3 protein: CSVEDRGRGNYGYTF

V gene: TRBV6-4
J gene: TRBJ1-2
D gene: TRBD1
clone size: NA
CDR3 DNA: TGTGCCAGCGAAGATAAGACAGGGGATCTGGATGGCTACACCTTC
CDR3 protein: CASEDKTGDLDGYTF

V gene: TRBV9
J gene: TRBJ2-3
D gene: NA
clone size: NA
CDR3 DNA: TGTGCCAGCACGTCGGGGAGAAGTAGCACAGATACGCAGTATTTT
CDR3 protein: CASTSGRSSTDTQYF

V gene: TRBV9
J gene: TRBJ2-2
D gene: NA
clone size: NA
CDR3 DNA: TGTGCCAGCAGCGTGCAGGGCTCCACCGGGGAGCTGTTTTTT
CDR3 protein: CASSVQGSTGELFF

V gene: TRBV18
J gene: TRBJ2-7
D gene: NA
clone size: once
CDR3 DNA: TGTGCCAGCTCAGCACAGGGAAACAATTACGAGCAGTACTTC
CDR3 protein: CASSAQGNNYEQYF